A single sample gave rise to the 6 T cell receptor beta chains below, sequenced in a study of T cell responses to AZD1222 COVID-19 vaccine. Assay used: immunoSEQ multiplex PCR; TCRdb lists only in-frame clones, some missing. Of more than 150,000 clones detected, approximately 92% appear once; the ten largest clones hold less than 11%. The sequenced sample was peripheral blood, obtained on day 0 of AZD1222 vaccination. These receptor sequences come from an adult in good health.

The rearrangement uses TRBV9 and TRBJ1-2, with 9 positions matching TRBD1. The CDR3 extends over 14 amino acids. V lost 3 bases to trimming and J lost 8 bases; unmatched junction nucleotides: 8. Germline CDR1 is SGDLS and CDR2 is YYNGEE. The CDR3 sequence is CASSAGTGLRGYTF. CDR3 in DNA: TGTGCCAGCAGCGCCGGGACAGGGCTTCGGGGCTACACCTTC. Complete variable domain (other parts from reference TRBV9 and TRBJ1-2): DSGVTQTPKHLITATGQRVTLRCSPRSGDLSVYWYQQSLDQGLQFLIQYYNGEERAKGNILERFSAQQFPDLHSELNLSSLELGDSALYFCASSAGTGLRGYTFGSGTRLTVV.

The chain joins TRBV5-1 to TRBJ1-1; 8 nucleotides match TRBD1. CDR3 size: 13 residues. CDR1 and CDR2 (germline): SGHRS, YFSETQ. Trimming cost V 4 bases and J 11 bases; bases outside gene matches: 10. This CDR3 reads CASSHGQGGVAFF. The CDR3 nucleotides are TGCGCCAGCAGCCACGGACAGGGAGGGGTGGCTTTCTTT.

V and J are TRBV5-6 and TRBJ2-1; 8 bases are a match to TRBD2. V was clipped by 5 bases and J by 10 bases; unmatched bases: 14. CDR3 size: 15 residues. Germline lookup yields CDR1 SGHDT and CDR2 YYEEEE. CDR3 residues: CASRPTGTSSGEQFF. As DNA, the CDR3 is TGTGCCAGCAGACCAACCGGGACTAGTAGCGGCGAGCAGTTCTTC.

V usage is TRBV6-2 or TRBV6-3 and J usage is TRBJ2-5; 8 nucleotides match TRBD1. CDR1 is MNHEY, CDR2 SVGEGT, per germline. CDR3 length equals 19 residues. V lost 5 bases, J lost 6 bases, and 23 bases stayed unmatched. CDR3 region: CASSPSANADRGWRKTQYF. The CDR3, as DNA: TGTGCCAGCAGTCCCTCCGCGAACGCAGACAGGGGATGGAGGAAGACCCAGTACTTC.

V is TRBV19 and J is TRBJ2-1; 8 bases are shared with TRBD1. Germline CDR1 and CDR2: LNHDA and SQIVND (reference sequence). The CDR3 runs to 15 residues. Trimming removed 1 base from V and 9 bases from J; junction bases left unmatched: 8. CDR3 DNA: TGTGCCAGTAGTATAGCGGGCAGGGGGCGAAGTGAGCAGTTCTTC. This gives the protein CASSIAGRGRSEQFF.

This clone was counted a single time. The rearrangement joins TRBV9 to TRBJ2-1; 9 positions match TRBD2. Germline loops: CDR1 SGDLS, CDR2 YYNGEE. J gave up 2 bases and V 4 bases, and 4 bases lay outside the gene matches. The CDR3 length is 15 residues. Here the CDR3 reads CASSLRGGTYNEQFF. The CDR3 DNA reads TGTGCCAGCAGCTTGCGGGGGGGCACCTACAATGAGCAGTTCTTC.